This T cell receptor (beta chain) stems from a study of blood T cell repertoires in COVID-19. Germline loops: CDR1 SGHRS, CDR2 YFSETQ. With V trimmed by 4 bases and J by 7 bases, 13 bases remained unmatched. The CDR3 is 15 amino acids. As originally analysed: Using reference gene primer amplification, nucleated cell counts were estimated. This table comes from immunoSEQ multiplex PCR, and its TCRdb copy is limited to in-frame clones, with some not included. The V and J calls and the clone size are those of that table, but D and trimming were determined from the DNA. This table holds more than 110,000 clones, 84% found once.

Source material: peripheral blood. This TCR was recovered from a woman older than 75 in a cohort sampled during active or convalescent COVID-19. The chain recombines TRBV5-1 with TRBJ1-2, with 7 bases identical to TRBD1. The CDR3, as DNA: TGCGCCAGCAGCCCGACGCCTACAGGGGATTTTGGCTACACCTTC. It is translated as CASSPTPTGDFGYTF.